This T cell receptor beta chain was found in a study of blood T cell repertoires in COVID-19 (dated by TCRdb to between 2020 and 2021). General notes on the study: Samples from collaborators originated in the United States, Italy and Spain and spanned both the acute and convalescent phases of COVID-19. The prospective study material was composed of cDNA or gDNA derived from T cells, B-cell-depleted T cells, or PBMCs. Subjects who had been exposed to COVID-19, were actively infected with it, or had recovered from it provided the deeply sampled blood TCRbeta repertoires that made up the dataset. A freely available public database, intended as a resource for researchers studying the immune response to SARS-CoV-2, is where the repertoires were released. Samples came from the ongoing ImmuneRACE study (first 160 participants) plus 1,254 subjects from 6 global collaborators. A de-identified subject ID, COVID-19 status, age in years and sex were almost always included in the sample metadata. Where HLA class I and class II types were available, the types were taken from metadata supplied by the sample provider, not from assay-based typing. Results the study describes overall, beyond this receptor: The amount of clinical and demographic metadata varied by source and participant and was provided uncurated.

The germline V gene specifies MNHEY as CDR1 and SVGAGI as CDR2. V is reduced by 9 bases and J by 8 bases, leaving a spacing of 17 bases between them. There are 13 amino acids in the CDR3, from cysteine to phenylalanine inclusive. Just CDR3 DNA is preserved here, 39 bases in frame from base 1. Turning to this clone: Its antigen is not yet known. No base quality information exists; no much larger clone differs at one position.

TCRbeta CDR3 regions were amplified from genomic DNA using the immunoSEQ Assay, a bias-controlled multiplex PCR. The paper's processing steps were these. Within the assay, amplification of reference gene primers was used to estimate how many nucleated cells each sample contained. Sequence reads were collapsed and filtered to measure the absolute abundance of every unique TCRbeta CDR3 rearrangement. For each sample, productive Simpson clonality was calculated by taking the square root of Simpson's diversity index across productive rearrangements. Drawn from immuneACCESS, this table holds only the in-frame rearrangements with V and J called that TCRdb kept. Clones are partly lost; checked studies trace under half to an unresolved V gene and leave the rest unexplained. V and J calls and clone size are given by that table; D and trimming were obtained from the DNA. Recorded for this sample are roughly 120,000 clones; around 85% of them occurred a single time. Approximately 8.7% of the sample is held by the ten biggest clonotypes.

Another Seattle source contributed samples from volunteer blood donors who had recovered from COVID-19. Collaborating institutions collected whole blood in K2EDTA tubes following their own protocols. Collaborator samples were shipped for TCRbeta analysis as frozen whole blood, isolated PBMCs, or DNA extracted from either sample type. This TCR was sampled from a man in his sixties or seventies who had recovered from COVID-19. Here the chain combines TRBV6-5 and TRBJ2-1; there is no confident call for the D gene. The material sequenced was peripheral blood. The CDR3 has the sequence CARLRHDLDEQFF. The DNA sequence is as follows: TGTGCCAGGTTGCGGCACGACTTAGATGAGCAGTTCTTC.